This is a list of T cell receptor beta chains from one sample in a study of human T cells and chemical hapten exposure. TCRdb re-analysed the 5' RACE reads in MiXCR, keeping a single row per CDR3 protein. The sample carries approximately 110,000 distinct CDR3 sequences, 19% recorded once. The source of these receptors is a human donor in good health. Each CDR3 is given with its conserved first and last residue. A D gene is named only where the DNA matches it firmly.

d_call j_call v_call cdr3_aa
NA TRBJ1-1 TRBV25-1 CASNRGKNGEAFF
NA TRBJ2-3 TRBV11-2 CASISFRDNSQYF
NA TRBJ2-5 TRBV9 CASSVAGVETQYF
TRBD1 TRBJ2-7 TRBV5-1 CASSPHPGTGLREQYF
TRBD1 TRBJ2-4 TRBV7-3 CASSLAGGIQYF
NA TRBJ2-3 TRBV28 CASIVAGTDTQYF
TRBD2 TRBJ2-3 TRBV19 CASSNPAAGVQDTQYF
NA TRBJ2-3 TRBV6-5 CASSYSGKSDTQYF
TRBD2 TRBJ2-6 TRBV5-1 CASSSSGSGANVLTF
TRBD1 TRBJ1-2 TRBV25-1 CATQGQGFYGYTF
TRBD1 TRBJ2-5 TRBV5-4 CASSLDDREETQYF
TRBD1 TRBJ1-6 TRBV5-1 CASSLEAGQGHSPLHF
TRBD1 TRBJ1-6 TRBV7-9 CASSLGTGGVSYNSPLHF
TRBD1 TRBJ1-4 TRBV18 CASSPLQGQINEKLFF
TRBD2 TRBJ2-3 TRBV20-1 CSALGLAGEDTQYF
TRBD1 TRBJ2-2 TRBV20-1 CSARSDRGYTGELFF
TRBD2 TRBJ2-3 TRBV6-5 CASLRLAGDLGTDTQYF
NA TRBJ2-3 TRBV18 CASSGVQSTDTQYF
NA TRBJ1-4 TRBV12-3/TRBV12-4 CASSLRGSGEKLFF
TRBD2 TRBJ2-1 TRBV28 CASSSSSGPSSYNEQFF
NA TRBJ1-5 TRBV7-9 CASSPRGGDQPQHF
NA TRBJ1-5 TRBV28 CASSFLGPNQPQHF
TRBD1 TRBJ1-2 TRBV28 CATKQGHGYTF
NA TRBJ1-3 TRBV6-2/TRBV6-3 CASSYSQADLGGNTIYF
NA TRBJ2-2 TRBV3-1 CASSQEGNTGELFF
NA TRBJ2-5 TRBV28 CASSLEGGPRGQYF
TRBD1 TRBJ1-1 TRBV5-1 CASSRQGATEAFF
NA TRBJ1-1 TRBV30 CAWGSASPWAFF
TRBD2 TRBJ2-7 TRBV28 CASSSSGYTYEQYF
TRBD2 TRBJ2-7 TRBV7-2 CASSLRASGGYEQYF
TRBD2 TRBJ2-1 TRBV3-1 CASSQDGLAVNEQFF
NA TRBJ2-1 TRBV5-1 CASSSGGGSVDEQFF
TRBD2 TRBJ2-7 TRBV9 CASASGTSYEQYF
NA TRBJ2-3 TRBV7-9 CASSPSWQGRGTDTQYF
TRBD2 TRBJ2-7 TRBV5-1 CASNTGTSGRAPSHEQYF
TRBD2 TRBJ2-7 TRBV6-1 CASSEVASGPSYEQYF
TRBD1 TRBJ1-1 TRBV14 CASSQGAGGAAFF
NA TRBJ2-7 TRBV29-1 CSVAAGSLYEQYF